The clone carrying this TCR beta chain was counted ten times or more. Documented time point: after trial treatment. Treatment in this sample: LDRT plus nivolumab, ipilimumab, low-dose cyclophosphamide and aspirin (RACIN trial). Ipilimumab, nivolumab, aspirin, low-dose cyclophosphamide and low-dose radiotherapy were administered to donors. TRAV- and TRBV-specific primers, spanning alpha and beta chains, primed first-strand cDNA. Amplification of TCRs used a constant-region primer and V-primer adapter for 20 PCR cycles. TCRdb used MiXCR to reprocess the reads, holding one entry per CDR3 protein. This sample has 65,000 to 85,000 distinct CDR3 sequences; less than 20% occur once, and the top ten carry 1.3% to 1.5%. The V gene end was trimmed by 0 bases and the J gene end by 6 bases; junction bases not matched to a gene: 3. Germline-derived CDR1 and CDR2 are SGHRS and YFSETQ. This CDR3 is built from 14 residues.

This entry comes from a study of low-dose radiotherapy and immunotherapy resistance in tumors. Study at large: Cohort 1 received 0.5 Gy per fraction every 2 weeks, totaling 6.5 Gy. A dose of 1 Gy per fraction every two weeks went to Cohort 2, totaling 13 Gy over 26 weeks. Intravenous ipilimumab 1 mg/kg every six weeks was given with nivolumab 240 mg every two weeks.

Sequenced here: PBMCs, sampled after low-dose radiotherapy plus immunotherapy. This receptor was obtained from a male donor with prostate cancer. The gene calls are TRBV5-1 and TRBJ2-1; TRBD1 aligns across 7 bases. CDR3 nucleotide sequence: TGCGCCAGCAGCTTGGGGGACAGTATCAATGAGCAGTTCTTC. As protein: CASSLGDSINEQFF.